Listed below are T cell receptor beta chains from one sample, sequenced in a study of shared clonotypes between healthy human individuals. Assay used: immunoSEQ multiplex PCR; TCRdb lists only in-frame clones, some missing. The table has about 600,000 clones, 97% seen once; the top ten hold 0.057%. The sample consisted of naive CD4+ T cells sorted from blood. These TCRs come from a woman younger than 45 in good health. Each CDR3 is given with its conserved first and last residue. A D gene is named only where the DNA matches it firmly. Where a row states a size, it is once, few, many or the class of an expanded clone; other rows omit it.

clone_size d_call j_call v_call cdr3_nt cdr3_aa
NA NA TRBJ2-1 TRBV20-1 TGCAGTGCATCGGGGGCGAATGAGCAGTTCTTC CSASGANEQFF
NA NA TRBJ2-3 TRBV29-1 TGCAGCGTTGGGGACTCTAACACAGATACGCAGTATTTT CSVGDSNTDTQYF
NA NA TRBJ1-2 TRBV27 TGTGCCAGCAGTTTAAGGGGGACCCATGGCTACACCTTC CASSLRGTHGYTF
NA NA TRBJ1-2 TRBV28 TGTGCCAGCAGTACCCTCCTATATGGCTACACCTTC CASSTLLYGYTF
NA NA TRBJ2-3 TRBV9 TGTGCCAGCAGCGTAGGTATCGGCGGGAGCACAGATACGCAGTATTTT CASSVGIGGSTDTQYF
NA NA TRBJ2-7 TRBV15 TGTGCCACCAGCAGAGCCGAGGTCACATACGAGCAGTACTTC CATSRAEVTYEQYF
NA NA TRBJ1-2 TRBV18 TGTGCCAGCTCACCACTGCCGCTTCGGTTGGGAGGCTACACCTTC CASSPLPLRLGGYTF
NA TRBD2 TRBJ2-2 TRBV27 TGTGCCAGCAGTCCTAGCGGCACCGGGGAGCTGTTTTTT CASSPSGTGELFF
NA TRBD2 TRBJ2-3 TRBV5-1 TGCGCCAGCAGCTTTCGGGCTAGCGGGAGGGGCACGGATACGCAGTATTTT CASSFRASGRGTDTQYF
NA NA TRBJ2-4 TRBV28 TGTGCCAGCAGTTTAACGGGACCAGCCAAAAACATTCAGTACTTC CASSLTGPAKNIQYF
NA TRBD1 TRBJ2-2 TRBV5-1 TGCGCCAGCAGCTTGGGACGGGACAGGGGGAACACCGGGGAGCTGTTTTTT CASSLGRDRGNTGELFF
once TRBD1 TRBJ1-4 TRBV29-1 TGCAGCGTGGTTACTAGGGGGCGGGTGGAAAAACTGTTTTTT CSVVTRGRVEKLFF
NA NA TRBJ1-5 TRBV28 TGTGCCAGCAGCCGACAGGTCAGTCGGCCCCAGCATTTT CASSRQVSRPQHF
NA TRBD2 TRBJ2-3 TRBV28 TGTGCCAGCAGTTTACCTAGGAGTAGCGGGAGACATACAGATACGCAGTATTTT CASSLPRSSGRHTDTQYF
NA NA TRBJ2-1 TRBV28 TGTGCCAGCAGTTTTTGGAATGAGCAGTTCTTC CASSFWNEQFF
once TRBD2 TRBJ2-3 TRBV6-6 TGTGCCAGCAGTGGGACTAGCGGAACTAGCACAGATACGCAGTATTTT CASSGTSGTSTDTQYF
NA NA TRBJ2-7 TRBV18 TGTGCCAGCTCACCTGGACAGCGCTACGAGCAGTACTTC CASSPGQRYEQYF
once TRBD2 TRBJ2-2 TRBV18 TGTGCCAGCTCACCACCGAGCGGGAGGGCCCACGGGGAGCTGTTTTTT CASSPPSGRAHGELFF
NA TRBD1 TRBJ1-5 TRBV2 TGTGCCAGCAGTGATGGGACAGGCAATCAGCCCCAGCATTTT CASSDGTGNQPQHF
NA NA TRBJ2-7 TRBV28 TGTGCCAGCAGTTTATGGCGGACCTCCTACGAGCAGTACTTC CASSLWRTSYEQYF
NA TRBD1 TRBJ1-5 TRBV6-6 TGTGCCAGCAGTTACTCGAGACAGGGTTCGGGTCAGCCCCAGCATTTT CASSYSRQGSGQPQHF
NA NA TRBJ2-1 TRBV5-1 TGCGCCAGCAGCGCGACCGGGGCCAGCTCCTACAATGAGCAGTTCTTC CASSATGASSYNEQFF
NA TRBD1 TRBJ1-5 TRBV6-1 TGTGCCAGCAGTGAACAATATCAGGGGGGTCAGCCCCAGCATTTT CASSEQYQGGQPQHF
NA NA TRBJ2-1 TRBV5-1 TGCGCCAGCAAGGGGGGCGCGGGAGCATCCTACAATGAGCAGTTCTTC CASKGGAGASYNEQFF
few NA TRBJ1-5 TRBV4-1 TGCGCCAGCAGCCAAGGGTTCAATCAGCCCCAGCATTTT CASSQGFNQPQHF
NA NA TRBJ2-7 TRBV5-1 TGCGCCAGCCAGAGCGGTACCTCCTACGAGCAGTACTTC CASQSGTSYEQYF
NA NA TRBJ1-3 TRBV7-9 TGTGCCAGCAGCCATGGTCTGCCCCGGCAGTCCGGAAACACCATATATTTT CASSHGLPRQSGNTIYF
NA NA TRBJ1-2 TRBV28 TGTGCCAGCACCCCGGGGGTGTATGGCTACACCTTC CASTPGVYGYTF
NA NA TRBJ2-1 TRBV5-6 TGTGCCAGCAGCTTGGTCAAGGGTGAGCAGTTCTTC CASSLVKGEQFF
NA TRBD1 TRBJ2-3 TRBV6-1 TGTGCCAGCAGTGGAATAGGGGGACAGGCGAGCACAGATACGCAGTATTTT CASSGIGGQASTDTQYF
NA NA TRBJ2-7 TRBV5-3 TGTGCCAGAAGCTTGAGGGCTCCCTACGAGCAGTACTTC CARSLRAPYEQYF
NA TRBD2 TRBJ2-1 TRBV14 TGTGCCAGCAGCCTCCCCCTGACTAGCGGAAGTTCAAAGCCCTCCTACAATGAGCAGTTCTTC CASSLPLTSGSSKPSYNEQFF
NA TRBD1 TRBJ2-7 TRBV5-4 TGTGCCAGCATACACGGGACAGGGGGACGATCGAGTGAGCAGTACTTC CASIHGTGGRSSEQYF
once TRBD1 TRBJ2-7 TRBV6-6 TGTGCCAGCAGTTCCCCACAGGGGGCCTACGAGCAGTACTTC CASSSPQGAYEQYF
NA TRBD1 TRBJ1-1 TRBV6-5 TGTGCCAGCAGTTACTCCCGGGACAGGGAATCTGAAGCTTTCTTT CASSYSRDRESEAFF
NA TRBD2 TRBJ2-1 TRBV18 TGTGCCAGCTCACCTCCGGGACTAGCGGGAGGGTTTGAGCAGTTCTTC CASSPPGLAGGFEQFF
NA TRBD1 TRBJ2-5 TRBV18 TGTGCCAGCTCACCAAGGGGACAGCAAGAGACCCAGTACTTC CASSPRGQQETQYF
NA NA TRBJ1-5 TRBV28 TGTGCCAGCAGTTTACCCCAGGTTCGTCAGCCCCAGCATTTT CASSLPQVRQPQHF
NA TRBD1 TRBJ2-5 TRBV18 TGTGCCAGCTCACCATTAGACAGGGGGCTCCCGGAGACCCAGTACTTC CASSPLDRGLPETQYF
NA TRBD1 TRBJ1-5 TRBV6-6 TGTGCCAGCAGCTTGACAGGGTACAATCAGCCCCAGCATTTT CASSLTGYNQPQHF
NA NA TRBJ1-5 TRBV19 TGTGCCAGTAGTATAGTCGATAGCAATCAGCCCCAGCATTTT CASSIVDSNQPQHF
NA TRBD2 TRBJ2-7 TRBV5-1 TGCGCCAGCAGCTTAGTTAGCGGGCCCAGCTCCTACGAGCAGTACTTC CASSLVSGPSSYEQYF
NA NA TRBJ2-1 TRBV19 TGTGCCAGTAGGTCCCCTTCGACACACAATGAGCAGTTCTTC CASRSPSTHNEQFF
NA NA TRBJ2-3 TRBV29-1 TGCAGCGTCTCGCCCCGACTCACAGATACGCAGTATTTT CSVSPRLTDTQYF
NA NA TRBJ1-4 TRBV5-4 TGTGCCAGCAGCTTGAGTCTGGCTAATGAAAAACTGTTTTTT CASSLSLANEKLFF
NA NA TRBJ2-1 TRBV5-6 TGTGCCAGCAGCCCGAAGCTAAGCTCCTACAATGAGCAGTTCTTC CASSPKLSSYNEQFF
NA NA TRBJ1-1 TRBV19 TGTGCCAGTAGTATTAGGGGGTCGGGGAACACTGAAGCTTTCTTT CASSIRGSGNTEAFF
NA NA TRBJ1-1 TRBV7-9 TGTGCCAGCAGCTTAGTCTTGATGAACACTGAAGCTTTCTTT CASSLVLMNTEAFF
once NA TRBJ2-5 TRBV30 TGTGCCTGCACTTTGTTAGAGACCCAGTACTTC CACTLLETQYF